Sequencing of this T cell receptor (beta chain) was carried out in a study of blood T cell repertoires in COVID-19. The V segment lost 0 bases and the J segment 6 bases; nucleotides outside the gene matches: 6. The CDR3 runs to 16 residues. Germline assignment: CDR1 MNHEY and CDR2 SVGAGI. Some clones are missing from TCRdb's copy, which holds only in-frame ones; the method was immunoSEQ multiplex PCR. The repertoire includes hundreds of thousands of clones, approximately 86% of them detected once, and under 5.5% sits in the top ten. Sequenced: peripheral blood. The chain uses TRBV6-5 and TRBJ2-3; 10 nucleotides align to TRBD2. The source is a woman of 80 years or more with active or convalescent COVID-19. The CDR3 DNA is TGTGCCAGCAGTTACTCCCTAGCGGGAGTTTACGATACGCAGTATTTT. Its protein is CASSYSLAGVYDTQYF.